The next 21 T cell receptor beta chains were all read from a single sample in a study of blood T cell repertoires in COVID-19. The repertoire was sequenced with immunoSEQ multiplex PCR; TCRdb's copy has only in-frame clones and lacks some. This sample carries under 250,000 clones, 83% of them seen once, and the ten largest clones take more than 4.5%. Source material: PBMCs or T cells enriched from blood (not recorded which). These receptors all come from a woman aged 50 to 65 who had been exposed to COVID-19.

The rearrangement uses TRBV3-1 (or the pseudogene TRBV3-2) and TRBJ2-3; TRBD2 aligns across 9 bases. The V gene end was trimmed by 5 bases and the J gene end by 0 bases; junction bases not matched to a gene: 18. This CDR3 is built from 20 residues. Looked up from germline, CDR1 is LGHDT and CDR2 is YNNKEL (reference sequence). Written as DNA, the CDR3 is TGTGCCAGCAGCGCACGCGGGGGGGCGATTAATAGCCGTAGCACAGATACGCAGTATTTT. It yields the protein CASSARGGAINSRSTDTQYF.

The rearrangement uses TRBV12-3 or TRBV12-4 and TRBJ2-5, with D uncertain. This CDR3 has 11 residues. Deletions cut 5 bases from V and 2 bases from J, with 3 bases between. The CDR3 nucleotides read TGTGCCAGCAGTGTACAAGAGACCCAGTACTTC. It codes for CASSVQETQYF.

The chain employs TRBV7-6 and TRBJ2-2; TRBD1 matches 9 bases. J gave up 7 bases and V 5 bases, and 8 bases lay outside the gene matches. The CDR3 is made up of 15 amino acids. Germline V lookup: CDR1 SGHVS, CDR2 FNYEAQ. CDR3 sequence (DNA): TGTGCCAGCAGCCCCGGGACAGGGATCGGCGGGGAGCTGTTTTTT. It is translated as CASSPGTGIGGELFF. Full variable domain (outside the CDR3, taken from reference TRBV7-6 and TRBJ2-2): GAGVSQSPRYKVTKRGQDVALRCDPISGHVSLYWYRQALGQGPEFLTYFNYEAQQDKSGLPNDRFSAERPEGSISTLTIQRTEQRDSAMYRCASSPGTGIGGELFFGEGSRLTVL.

The rearrangement uses TRBV7-2 and TRBJ2-1, with 7 bases aligning to TRBD1. CDR1 SGHTA and CDR2 FQGNSA come from the germline V gene. Trimming took 4 bases from V and 6 from J; bases not matched to a gene: 9. The CDR3 has 15 amino acids. The CDR3 region has the DNA TGTGCCAGCAGCTCCTCACAGGGGCCACCCAATGAGCAGTTCTTC. Translated, it gives CASSSSQGPPNEQFF.

The chain is built from TRBV7-9 and TRBJ2-1; the D gene is possibly TRBD2 (7 bases). V lost 1 base and J 4 bases, leaving 11 bases between the germline ends. The CDR3 covers 15 residues. Germline V gene sequence: CDR1 SEHNR, CDR2 FQNEAQ (reference sequence). CDR3 sequence: CASSLGGGGYNEQFF. The CDR3 bases are TGTGCCAGCAGCTTAGGGGGAGGGGGTTACAATGAGCAGTTCTTC.

The V call is TRBV28, the J call TRBJ1-1, with 9 bases fitting TRBD1. Germline V gene lookup returns CDR1 MDHEN and CDR2 SYDVKM. With V trimmed by 7 bases and J by 7 bases, 4 bases remained unmatched. CDR3 length: 12 residues. CDR3 in amino acids: CASTTGGLEAFF. As DNA, the CDR3 is TGTGCCAGCACCACAGGGGGCCTTGAAGCTTTCTTT.

The chain employs TRBV18 and TRBJ1-1; D gene ambiguous. The CDR3 extends over 12 amino acids. The germline CDR1 and CDR2 sequences are KGHSH and LQKENI. V was pared by 3 bases and J by 2 bases, with 4 bases between. CDR3 DNA sequence: TGTGCCAGCTCACCTACTAACACTGAAGCTTTCTTT. Translated, it gives CASSPTNTEAFF.

The gene calls are TRBV19 and TRBJ2-5, with 7 bases lining up with TRBD2. Germline CDR1 reads LNHDA; CDR2 reads SQIVND (reference sequence). J gave up 1 base and V 6 bases, and 5 bases lay outside the gene matches. This CDR3 has 14 residues. The CDR3 DNA sequence: TGTGCCAGTAGCCCAAGCGGGGTCCAAGAGACCCAGTACTTC. Translation: CASSPSGVQETQYF.

V and J are TRBV5-4 and TRBJ1-6, with D uncertain. The V end was cut by 0 bases, the J end by 0 bases, with 7 bases between. Germline assignment: CDR1 SGHNT and CDR2 YYREEE (reference sequence). This CDR3 comprises 16 residues. CDR3 sequence (DNA): TGTGCCAGCAGCTTGGGCAGAAGCTCCTATAATTCACCCCTCCACTTT. Its protein is CASSLGRSSYNSPLHF.

The J gene is TRBJ1-5, the V gene TRBV6-5, with D maybe TRBD1 (5 bases). This CDR3 region has 15 residues. Germline V CDR1 and CDR2: MNHEY, SVGAGI. V was trimmed by 4 bases and J by 6 bases, leaving 16 bases between them. The CDR3 region is CASSSRVGGGQPQHF. CDR3 sequence (DNA): TGTGCCAGCAGTTCGAGAGTGGGGGGAGGTCAGCCCCAGCATTTT.

The chain couples TRBV2 to TRBJ1-2; D gene unclear. The ends were cut back, 7 bases at V and 2 bases at J, with 11 bases in the middle. This CDR3 is 13 amino acids long. Germline V CDR1 and CDR2: SNHLY, FYNNEI. CDR3 region: CASKARGNYGYTF. CDR3 in DNA: TGTGCCAGCAAGGCCCGAGGGAACTATGGCTACACCTTC.

The CDR3 sequence is CASSPEQAVVEAFF. CDR3 bases: TGTGCCAGCTCACCGGAACAGGCGGTGGTCGAAGCTTTCTTT. The chain links TRBV18 to TRBJ1-1, with D maybe TRBD1 (5 bases). The germline gives CDR1 KGHSH, CDR2 LQKENI. V dropped 3 bases and J dropped 8 bases, with 16 bases sitting between them. The CDR3 has 14 residues.

The gene calls are TRBV19 and TRBJ2-7, with 7 bases identical to TRBD1. The CDR3 has 15 amino acids. Trimming took 3 bases from V and 7 from J; bases not matched to a gene: 12. Germline V gives CDR1 LNHDA, CDR2 SQIVND (reference sequence). DNA for the CDR3: TGTGCCAGTAGTATTTCGGCAGGGGGTCTTTTAGAGCAGTACTTC. Protein: CASSISAGGLLEQYF.

The rearrangement links TRBV7-9 to TRBJ2-3; D might be TRBD2 (5 bases). Germline values: CDR1 SEHNR, CDR2 FQNEAQ (reference sequence). V dropped 4 bases and J dropped 0 bases, with 11 bases sitting between them. CDR3 length equals 15 residues. The CDR3 protein is CASSSTSISTDTQYF. The CDR3 region has the DNA TGTGCCAGCAGCTCAACTAGTATCAGCACAGATACGCAGTATTTT.

The chain uses TRBV27 and TRBJ2-1, with D perhaps matching TRBD2 (7 bases). There are 13 residues in the CDR3. CDR1 and CDR2 (germline): MNHEY, SMNVEV (reference sequence). V lost 6 bases, J lost 9 bases, and 15 bases lay in between. The CDR3 bases are TGTGCCAGCAGAAGGGGGGGGAGTGGTGAGCAGTTCTTC. Translating gives CASRRGGSGEQFF.

The V gene is TRBV5-4, the J gene TRBJ2-5, with 10 bases fitting TRBD1. Per the germline V gene, CDR1 is SGHNT and CDR2 is YYREEE (reference sequence). CDR3 length: 14 amino acids. V gave up 3 bases and J gave up 4 bases; unmatched junction bases: 3. The CDR3 DNA sequence: TGTGCCAGCAGCTCCCGGGACAGGGGAGAGACCCAGTACTTC. This translates into CASSSRDRGETQYF.

The gene calls are TRBV29-1 and TRBJ1-1, with D possibly TRBD1 on 5 matching bases. The germline gives CDR1 SQVTM, CDR2 ANQGSEA. Trimming removed 6 bases from V and 3 bases from J, with 5 bases in between. This CDR3 has 10 amino acids. The chain's CDR3 is CSVGHTEAFF. The CDR3 bases are TGCAGCGTGGGGCACACTGAAGCTTTCTTT.

The rearrangement links TRBV12-3 or TRBV12-4 to TRBJ1-1; TRBD1 aligns across 7 bases. V trimming: 8 bases; J trimming: 5 bases; junction bases outside the gene matches: 8. CDR3 length: 13 residues. CDR3 DNA: TGTGCCAGCGCAGGGGGATCAAGAACTGAAGCTTTCTTT. Its translation is CASAGGSRTEAFF.

The CDR3 DNA sequence: TGTGCCATCAGTGAGGTCCGGGGTGAAGCTTTCTTT. This sequence encodes CAISEVRGEAFF. The rearrangement links TRBV10-3 to TRBJ1-1; no clear D gene. V lost 2 bases to trimming and J lost 7 bases, with 8 bases between them. Looked up from germline, CDR1 is ENHRY and CDR2 is SYGVKD. CDR3 length equals 12 residues.

CDR3: CASKGQGDYGYTF. The CDR3 DNA sequence: TGTGCCAGCAAGGGACAGGGGGACTATGGCTACACCTTC. The chain combines TRBV12-3 or TRBV12-4 with TRBJ1-2; 11 bases match TRBD1. The CDR3 sequence is 13 residues long. J lost 3 bases, V lost 7 bases, and 1 base had no gene match.

This chain links TRBV5-1 with TRBJ1-2; D possibly corresponds to TRBD1 (5 bases). V was clipped by 4 bases and J by 2 bases, with 12 bases between them. Germline CDR1 SGHRS, CDR2 YFSETQ. This CDR3 is built from 14 residues. CDR3 DNA sequence: TGCGCCAGCAGCCCTCCAGGGCCCAACTATGGCTACACCTTC. Translating it yields CASSPPGPNYGYTF.